This passage covers 8 T cell receptor beta chains from one sample sequenced in a study of cytomegalovirus exposure and HLA in healthy donors. The study ran its PCR with 60 Vbeta and 13 Jbeta primers. The protocol was immunoSEQ multiplex PCR, while the TCRdb copy is restricted to in-frame clones and leaves out a portion. The data hold approximately 100,000 clones, with approximately 75% observed a single time. Material for sequencing was PBMCs. Every receptor here comes from a woman in her thirties or forties in good health and CMV-seronegative.

This clone was recorded only once. The CDR3 nucleotides read TGTGCCAGCAAGGGGGCCAGCCATAACTCAGATACGCAGTATTTT. This gives the protein CASKGASHNSDTQYF. The rearrangement links TRBV27 to TRBJ2-3; TRBD1 agrees at 7 bases. Looked up from germline, CDR1 is MNHEY and CDR2 is SMNVEV (reference sequence). The CDR3 loop spans 15 amino acids. V lost 7 bases to trimming and J lost 4 bases; unmatched junction nucleotides: 11.

The chain uses TRBV12-5 and TRBJ1-2, with 7 bases aligning to TRBD1. The V gene's germline CDR1 is LGHNT and CDR2 FRNRAP. Trimming took 5 bases from V and 2 from J; bases not matched to a gene: 5. This CDR3 has 14 residues. In nucleotides, the CDR3 is TGTGCTAGTGGTGGGGACAGAAACAACTATGGCTACACCTTC. Protein sequence: CASGGDRNNYGYTF.

The genes are TRBV6-5 and TRBJ2-3; 7 nucleotides line up with TRBD1. This CDR3 region has 15 residues. Germline V gives CDR1 MNHEY, CDR2 SVGAGI. The J segment lost 4 bases and the V segment lost 4 bases, leaving 8 bases of the junction unmatched. The CDR3 protein is CASSSIGQDSDTQYF. The DNA of the CDR3 is TGTGCCAGCAGTTCGATCGGACAGGACTCAGATACGCAGTATTTT.

V is TRBV7-2 and J is TRBJ2-2, with 7 bases fitting TRBD2. Germline V lookup: CDR1 SGHTA, CDR2 FQGNSA. Germline trimming cut 1 base from V and 6 bases from J; bases unmatched to any gene: 5. The CDR3 is made up of 15 amino acids. In nucleotides, the CDR3 is TGTGCCAGCAGCTTAGTTGCGGGGGAAGCCGGGGAGCTGTTTTTT. Residues: CASSLVAGEAGELFF.

The table lists this clone with a few counts. The rearrangement joins TRBV4-1 to TRBJ1-5; D possibly corresponds to TRBD1 (6 bases). The length of the CDR3 is 14 residues. V lost 3 bases to trimming and J lost 4 bases, with 10 bases between them. Germline values: CDR1 MGHRA, CDR2 YSYEKL. The CDR3 nucleotides read TGCGCCAGCAGCCACCACGACAGGAATCAGCCCCAGCATTTT. Translation: CASSHHDRNQPQHF.

The sample holds one count of this clone. The chain carries TRBV2 and TRBJ1-2; 9 bases match TRBD1. V was clipped by 8 bases and J by 8 bases; unmatched bases: 9. The CDR3 has 13 amino acids. Germline lookup yields CDR1 SNHLY and CDR2 FYNNEI. DNA of the CDR3: TGTGCCAGCGAGGGACAGGGTGTTTCGGGCTACACCTTC. It encodes CASEGQGVSGYTF.

This chain joins TRBV30 and TRBJ1-2; D is possibly TRBD1 (6 bases). Germline values: CDR1 GTSNPN, CDR2 SVGIG (reference sequence). The CDR3 has 14 amino acids. Trimming left V 2 bases short and J 3 bases short, with 13 bases between. CDR3 amino acids: CAWSFQQGHYGYTF. The CDR3 nucleotides read TGTGCCTGGAGTTTTCAACAGGGCCACTATGGCTACACCTTC.

This chain links TRBV4-1 with TRBJ1-4; D is unresolved. Looked up from germline, CDR1 is MGHRA and CDR2 is YSYEKL. V dropped 1 base and J dropped 6 bases, with 15 bases sitting between them. The CDR3 contains 16 residues. CDR3 loop: CASSQAPGSTYEKLFF. Written as DNA, the CDR3 is TGCGCCAGCAGCCAAGCGCCGGGAAGTACGTATGAAAAACTGTTTTTT.